This passage covers 28 T cell receptor beta chains from one sample sequenced in a study of T-cell memory formation after mild COVID-19. MiXCR was run by TCRdb on the 5' RACE reads, yielding one entry per CDR3 protein. The repertoire consists of 530,000 or so distinct CDR3 sequences, with roughly 17% occurring once and the leading ten covering about 7.5%. Sequenced sample: PBMCs or a T cell subset sorted from them (not recorded which). The receptors derive from an adult woman who had mild COVID-19 (a few samples of this study predate the infection). Cell type and time point are not known.

The sample holds many counts of this clonotype. J is TRBJ1-2 and V is TRBV9; D is unclear. CDR1 is SGDLS, CDR2 YYNGEE, per germline. Trimming stripped 1 base from V and 2 bases from J, with 0 bases between. This CDR3 is 11 amino acids long. The CDR3 DNA sequence: TGTGCCAGCAGCGTAAACTATGGCTACACCTTC. Its translation: CASSVNYGYTF.

V is TRBV6-5 and J is TRBJ1-2; 8 bases line up with TRBD1. CDR1 and CDR2 from the germline V gene are MNHEY and SVGAGI. Trimming took 7 bases from V and 2 from J; bases not matched to a gene: 9. The CDR3 sequence is 15 residues long. The CDR3 DNA follows: TGTGCCAGCAAAGGGGACAGGATATTAAACTATGGCTACACCTTC. Encoded protein: CASKGDRILNYGYTF.

V usage is TRBV7-2 and J usage is TRBJ1-1; 11 positions agree with TRBD1. This CDR3 region has 15 residues. Germline V lookup: CDR1 SGHTA, CDR2 FQGNSA. V shed 5 bases and J 6 bases; nucleotides not matched to a gene: 8. Here the CDR3 reads CASSGLGQGVAEAFF. DNA of the CDR3: TGTGCCAGCAGCGGGCTGGGACAGGGGGTCGCTGAAGCTTTCTTT.

This clonotype has a handful of counts. V is TRBV12-3 or TRBV12-4 and J is TRBJ1-5, with D possibly TRBD1 on 5 matching bases. The CDR3 spans 15 residues. Between the trimmed V and J ends, which lost 6 bases and 4 bases, there was a span of 16 bases. The CDR3 spells CASRWDVSGNQPQHF. As DNA, the CDR3 is TGTGCCAGCAGGTGGGACGTTAGCGGGAATCAGCCCCAGCATTTT.

A few counts support this clonotype. The V and J genes are TRBV2 and TRBJ2-7; 9 bases line up with TRBD2. The J segment lost 3 bases and the V segment lost 6 bases, leaving 9 bases of the junction unmatched. This CDR3 has 15 residues. Germline CDR1 is SNHLY and CDR2 is FYNNEI. This CDR3 is CASRRRREGNYEQYF. CDR3 sequence (DNA): TGTGCCAGCAGACGACGGCGGGAGGGGAACTACGAGCAGTACTTC.

The chain carries TRBV30 and TRBJ1-2; D remains ambiguous. The germline V and J ends were trimmed by 3 bases and 8 bases, with 19 bases remaining between them. Germline CDR1 GTSNPN, CDR2 SVGIG (reference sequence). The CDR3 is made up of 14 amino acids. CDR3 sequence: CAWSLMREDNGYTF. The CDR3 nucleotides read TGTGCCTGGAGCTTGATGAGGGAGGATAACGGCTACACCTTC. The variable domain in full, with the rest retrieved from reference TRBV30 and TRBJ1-2, is SQTIHQWPATLVQPVGSPLSLECTVEGTSNPNLYWYRQAAGRGLQLLFYSVGIGQISSEVPQNLSASRPQDRQFILSSKKLLLSDSGFYLCAWSLMREDNGYTFGSGTRLTVV.

CDR3 DNA sequence: TGTGCCAGCAGCCAAGGGTTCTTGGGCTACATCAATGAGCAGTTCTTC. Amino acids: CASSQGFLGYINEQFF. This chain connects TRBV3-1 to TRBJ2-1; D remains ambiguous. CDR1 is LGHDT, CDR2 YNNKEL, per germline (reference sequence). The CDR3 length is 16 residues. V was shortened by 1 base and J by 6 bases, with 16 bases between the two germline ends.

The chain employs TRBV4-2 and TRBJ2-1; 10 nucleotides agree with TRBD2. The CDR3 is 16 amino acids. The V and J ends lost 0 bases and 7 bases, in that order; junction bases with no gene match: 6. Germline V gene sequence: CDR1 LGHNA, CDR2 YNFKEQ. CDR3 region: CASSQERTSGWNEQFF. Written as DNA, the CDR3 is TGTGCCAGCAGCCAAGAGAGGACTAGCGGTTGGAATGAGCAGTTCTTC.

J is TRBJ2-3 and V is TRBV15; TRBD2 might be the D (6 bases). The CDR3 loop spans 15 amino acids. CDR1 is LNHNV and CDR2 is YYDKDF in the germline V gene (reference sequence). Trimming removed 3 bases from V and 0 bases from J, with 10 bases in between. The CDR3 nucleotides read TGTGCCACCAGCAGTTACAGCGGGAGCACAGATACGCAGTATTTT. Translation: CATSSYSGSTDTQYF.

In this sample, this clonotype turned up a few times. The chain uses TRBV7-9 and TRBJ2-3, with D maybe TRBD2 (5 bases). The CDR3 is 14 residues long. Germline V gene sequence: CDR1 SEHNR, CDR2 FQNEAQ (reference sequence). Trimming took 5 bases from V and 3 from J, leaving 12 bases between them. Written as DNA, the CDR3 is TGTGCCAGCAGCAAACTAGGCGGAACAGATACGCAGTATTTT. Translation gives CASSKLGGTDTQYF.

This clonotype has more than one count but fewer than ten. The chain is built from TRBV28 and TRBJ2-7; 8 bases fit TRBD1. The CDR3 is 16 amino acids. Germline CDR1 MDHEN, CDR2 SYDVKM. V shed 4 bases, J shed 3 bases, and the junction held 11 bases outside the gene matches. As DNA, the CDR3 is TGTGCCAGCAGTTGGGCATTTAGAACAGGGGGCTACGAGCAGTACTTC. Its protein is CASSWAFRTGGYEQYF.

This clonotype showed up just a few times. The chain is built from TRBV29-1 and TRBJ2-7; D is perhaps TRBD2 (6 bases). From germline, CDR1 is SQVTM and CDR2 ANQGSEA. Trimming cost V 4 bases and J 2 bases, with 21 bases left between them. The CDR3 extends over 16 amino acids. The chain's CDR3 is CSVAGVEGSGAYEQYF. The CDR3 nucleotides read TGCAGCGTTGCTGGGGTGGAGGGTAGCGGTGCCTACGAGCAGTACTTC.

The V gene is TRBV7-6, the J gene TRBJ1-5; perhaps TRBD1 as D (6 bases). The CDR3 contains 14 residues. V was cut by 5 bases and J by 6 bases, with 14 bases left in between. Germline lookup yields CDR1 SGHVS and CDR2 FNYEAQ. CDR3 in DNA: TGTGCCAGCAGCCCCGGAGGGGGGGGTCAGCCCCAGCATTTT. It encodes CASSPGGGGQPQHF.

In this sample, this clonotype turned up a few times. The chain is built from TRBV6-5 and TRBJ1-1; a weak D match, TRBD1 (6 bases). CDR1 and CDR2 from the germline V gene are MNHEY and SVGAGI. V was trimmed by 2 bases and J by 0 bases, leaving 10 bases between them. The CDR3 spans 15 residues. The CDR3 spells CASSYGDNMNTEAFF. The CDR3 DNA reads as TGTGCCAGCAGTTACGGGGACAACATGAACACTGAAGCTTTCTTT.

The gene calls are TRBV10-3 and TRBJ1-6; D is unresolved. V lost 0 bases and J 7 bases, leaving 10 bases between the germline ends. Germline V gives CDR1 ENHRY, CDR2 SYGVKD. CDR3 length equals 15 residues. The CDR3 is CAISESSGRNSPLHF. DNA of the CDR3: TGTGCCATCAGTGAGTCGTCTGGCAGAAATTCACCCCTCCACTTT.

This clonotype occurred a few times. The chain joins TRBV5-1 to TRBJ2-3; TRBD1 aligns across 8 bases. J gave up 2 bases and V 4 bases, and 21 bases lay outside the gene matches. Germline V gene data show CDR1 as SGHRS and CDR2 as YFSETQ. The CDR3 consists of 20 residues. CDR3 sequence (DNA): TGCGCCAGCAGCCGGACAGGGTCTCTTTCCGTGTTAAGGCTCACAGATACGCAGTATTTT. Amino acid sequence: CASSRTGSLSVLRLTDTQYF. The entire variable domain, with the rest obtained from reference TRBV5-1 and TRBJ2-3, is as follows: KAGVTQTPRYLIKTRGQQVTLSCSPISGHRSVSWYQQTPGQGLQFLFEYFSETQRNKGNFPGRFSGRQFSNSRSEMNVSTLELGDSALYLCASSRTGSLSVLRLTDTQYFGPGTRLTVL.

The CDR3 DNA reads as TGTGCCAGCAGTTCGACAGGGTTTCGTTCACCCCTCCACTTT. It codes for CASSSTGFRSPLHF. The rearrangement joins TRBV2 to TRBJ1-6; 7 positions agree with TRBD1. Trimming at V came to 5 bases and at J to 9 bases, leaving 7 bases not matched to a gene. The CDR3 is 14 amino acids. The V gene's germline CDR1 is SNHLY and CDR2 FYNNEI.

The chain recombines TRBV7-2 with TRBJ2-5; D remains unclear. Germline V gives CDR1 SGHTA, CDR2 FQGNSA. This CDR3 comprises 12 residues. Trimming shortened V by 2 bases and J by 3 bases, and 4 bases separated the two germline ends. The CDR3 here is CASSLMKETQYF. The CDR3 DNA reads as TGTGCCAGCAGCTTAATGAAAGAGACCCAGTACTTC.

CDR3: CAWKGRRGNTEAFF. In nucleotides, the CDR3 is TGTGCCTGGAAGGGGCGGAGAGGCAACACTGAAGCTTTCTTT. This rearrangement joins TRBV30 to TRBJ1-1, with D perhaps TRBD1 (5 bases). V lost 4 bases and J 2 bases, leaving 14 bases between the germline ends. CDR3 length: 14 amino acids. Germline CDR1 GTSNPN, CDR2 SVGIG (reference sequence).

This rearrangement joins TRBV7-9 to TRBJ2-7; 14 bases agree with TRBD2. J lost 10 bases, V lost 5 bases, and 10 bases had no gene match. The germline CDR1 and CDR2 sequences are SEHNR and FQNEAQ (reference sequence). CDR3 size: 15 residues. CDR3 sequence reads: CASSASPGLAGEQYF. The CDR3 DNA follows: TGTGCCAGCAGCGCCAGCCCGGGACTAGCGGGAGAACAGTACTTC.

This clonotype was found a few times. The chain couples TRBV10-3 to TRBJ1-1, with D possibly TRBD1 on 6 matching bases. Trimming stripped 6 bases from V and 1 base from J, with 12 bases between. The CDR3 loop spans 14 amino acids. Germline V gene lookup returns CDR1 ENHRY and CDR2 SYGVKD. CDR3 DNA: TGTGCCATCAGCTACGGACAGCAGAACACTGAAGCTTTCTTT. This sequence encodes CAISYGQQNTEAFF.

This clonotype appeared a few times. This chain joins TRBV4-2 and TRBJ2-1; tentatively, D is TRBD1 (6 bases). V was pared by 3 bases and J by 0 bases, with 15 bases between. The CDR3 has 17 amino acids. Per the germline V gene, CDR1 is LGHNA and CDR2 is YNFKEQ. The CDR3 loop is CASSQAVEGVSYNEQFF. CDR3 bases: TGTGCCAGCAGCCAGGCTGTAGAGGGGGTCTCCTACAATGAGCAGTTCTTC.

This chain links TRBV10-3 with TRBJ2-1; no clear D gene. There are 11 residues in the CDR3. From germline, CDR1 is ENHRY and CDR2 SYGVKD. V was trimmed by 5 bases and J by 5 bases, leaving 4 bases between them. The DNA for the CDR3 is TGTGCCATCAGTCCAGACAATGAGCAGTTCTTC. Residues: CAISPDNEQFF.

This clonotype was observed a handful of times. The chain joins TRBV4-1 to TRBJ2-3; 11 bases fit TRBD1. Trimming cost V 4 bases and J 0 bases; bases outside gene matches: 6. The CDR3 contains 17 residues. Germline V gives CDR1 MGHRA, CDR2 YSYEKL. The CDR3 sequence is CASSRSGTGGSTDTQYF. The CDR3 region has the DNA TGCGCCAGCAGCCGGTCCGGGACAGGGGGAAGCACAGATACGCAGTATTTT.

Ten or more counts support this clonotype. In DNA form, the CDR3 reads TGTGCCAGCAGCCAACCCGGGACAAATAATTCACCCCTCCACTTT. Protein product: CASSQPGTNNSPLHF. The chain employs TRBV4-2 and TRBJ1-6; TRBD1 might be the D (6 bases). Germline loops: CDR1 LGHNA, CDR2 YNFKEQ. V lost 2 bases to trimming and J lost 5 bases, with 10 bases between them. This CDR3 region has 15 residues.

V and J are TRBV2 and TRBJ1-1, with unresolved D. This CDR3 has 14 residues. V lost 7 bases, J lost 1 base, and 13 bases lay in between. Germline V gene data show CDR1 as SNHLY and CDR2 as FYNNEI. CDR3 nucleotide sequence: TGTGCCAGCAACCGAGGTCTGGCGAACACTGAAGCTTTCTTT. Its translation is CASNRGLANTEAFF.

This clonotype appeared many times. The genes are TRBV12-3 or TRBV12-4 and TRBJ2-1; D is possibly TRBD2 (5 bases). V was shortened by 6 bases and J by 0 bases, with 12 bases between the two germline ends. There are 15 residues in the CDR3. CDR3 sequence: CASSLAPSSYNEQFF. The CDR3 DNA is TGTGCCAGCAGCCTAGCTCCCAGCTCCTACAATGAGCAGTTCTTC.

This chain uses TRBV5-1 with TRBJ2-1; 10 bases are a match to TRBD1. Germline CDR1 and CDR2: SGHRS and YFSETQ. The ends lost 0 bases at V and 14 bases at J; junction bases unmatched: 5. CDR3 length: 13 residues. The CDR3 DNA sequence: TGCGCCAGCAGCTTGGGTGGGACAGGGGTAGAGTTCTTC. This codes for CASSLGGTGVEFF.